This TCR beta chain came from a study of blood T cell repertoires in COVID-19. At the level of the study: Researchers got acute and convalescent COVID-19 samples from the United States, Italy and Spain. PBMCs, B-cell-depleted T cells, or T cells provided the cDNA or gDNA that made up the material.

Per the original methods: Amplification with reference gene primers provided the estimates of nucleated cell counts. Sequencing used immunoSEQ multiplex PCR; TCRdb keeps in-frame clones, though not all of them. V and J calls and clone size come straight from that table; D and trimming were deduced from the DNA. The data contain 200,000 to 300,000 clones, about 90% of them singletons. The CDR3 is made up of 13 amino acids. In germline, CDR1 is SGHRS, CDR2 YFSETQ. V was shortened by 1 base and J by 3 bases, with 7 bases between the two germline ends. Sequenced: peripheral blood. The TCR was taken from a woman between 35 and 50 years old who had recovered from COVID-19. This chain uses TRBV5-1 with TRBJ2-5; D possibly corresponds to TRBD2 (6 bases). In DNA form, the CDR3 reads TGCGCCAGCAGCTTGCCGGGAGAAGAGACCCAGTACTTC. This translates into CASSLPGEETQYF.